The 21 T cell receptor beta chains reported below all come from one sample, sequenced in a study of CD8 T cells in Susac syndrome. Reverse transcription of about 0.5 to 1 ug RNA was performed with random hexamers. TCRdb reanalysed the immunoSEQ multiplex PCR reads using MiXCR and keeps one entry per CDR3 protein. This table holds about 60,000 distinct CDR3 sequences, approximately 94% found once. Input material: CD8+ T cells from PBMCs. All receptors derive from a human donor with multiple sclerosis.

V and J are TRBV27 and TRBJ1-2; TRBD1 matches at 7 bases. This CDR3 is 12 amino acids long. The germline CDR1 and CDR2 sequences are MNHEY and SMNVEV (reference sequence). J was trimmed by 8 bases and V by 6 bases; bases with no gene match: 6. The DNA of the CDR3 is TGTGCCAGCAGGAACCAGGGACAGGGCTACACCTTC. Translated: CASRNQGQGYTF.

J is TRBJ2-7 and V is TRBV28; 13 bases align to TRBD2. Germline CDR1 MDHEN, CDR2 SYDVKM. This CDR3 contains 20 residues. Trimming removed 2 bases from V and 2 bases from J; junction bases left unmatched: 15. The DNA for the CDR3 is TGTGCCAGCAGTTTACCCGCCCCGGATGCCGGGACTAGCGGGACCTACGAGCAGTACTTC. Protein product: CASSLPAPDAGTSGTYEQYF. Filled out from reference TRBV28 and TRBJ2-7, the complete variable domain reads DVKVTQSSRYLVKRTGEKVFLECVQDMDHENMFWYRQDPGLGLRLIYFSYDVKMKEKGDIPEGYSVSREKKERFSLILESASTNQTSMYLCASSLPAPDAGTSGTYEQYFGPGTRLTVT.

The CDR3 protein is CSVALPGSYEQYF. CDR3 DNA: TGCAGCGTTGCTTTGCCAGGGTCCTACGAGCAGTACTTC. V usage is TRBV29-1 and J usage is TRBJ2-7, with D tentatively TRBD1 (5 bases). V lost 4 bases and J 1 base, leaving 11 bases between the germline ends. This CDR3 region has 13 residues. Germline V CDR1 and CDR2: SQVTM, ANQGSEA.

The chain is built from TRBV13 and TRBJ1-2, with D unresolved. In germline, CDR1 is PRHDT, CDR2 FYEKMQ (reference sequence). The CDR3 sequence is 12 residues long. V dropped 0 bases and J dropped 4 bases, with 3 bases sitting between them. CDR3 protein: CASSLGTYGYTF. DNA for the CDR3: TGTGCCAGCAGCTTAGGGACCTATGGCTACACCTTC.

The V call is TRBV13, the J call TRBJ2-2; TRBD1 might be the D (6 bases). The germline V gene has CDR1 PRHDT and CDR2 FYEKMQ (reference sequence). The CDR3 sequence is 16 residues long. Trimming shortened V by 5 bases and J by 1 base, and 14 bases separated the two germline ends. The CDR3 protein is CASSAKGVENTGELFF. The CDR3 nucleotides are TGTGCCAGCAGCGCGAAGGGGGTAGAGAACACCGGGGAGCTGTTTTTT.

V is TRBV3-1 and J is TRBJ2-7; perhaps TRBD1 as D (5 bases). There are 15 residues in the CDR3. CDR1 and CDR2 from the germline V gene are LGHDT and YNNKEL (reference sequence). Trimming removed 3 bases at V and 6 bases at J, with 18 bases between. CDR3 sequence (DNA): TGTGCCAGCAGCCATAGAACGAACCAGGGCGGCGAGCAGTACTTC. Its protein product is CASSHRTNQGGEQYF.

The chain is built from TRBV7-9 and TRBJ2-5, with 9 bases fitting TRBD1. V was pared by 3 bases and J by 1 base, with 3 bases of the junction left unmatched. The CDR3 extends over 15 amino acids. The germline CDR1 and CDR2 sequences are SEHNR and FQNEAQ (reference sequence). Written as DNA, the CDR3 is TGTGCCAGCAGCTTCGGGGGACAGGGCCAAGAGACCCAGTACTTC. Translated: CASSFGGQGQETQYF.

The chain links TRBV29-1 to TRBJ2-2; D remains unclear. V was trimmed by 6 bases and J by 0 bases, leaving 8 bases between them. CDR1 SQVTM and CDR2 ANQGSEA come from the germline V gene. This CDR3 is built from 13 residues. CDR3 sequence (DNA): TGCAGCGTAGGCAGATCGAACACCGGGGAGCTGTTTTTT. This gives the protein CSVGRSNTGELFF.

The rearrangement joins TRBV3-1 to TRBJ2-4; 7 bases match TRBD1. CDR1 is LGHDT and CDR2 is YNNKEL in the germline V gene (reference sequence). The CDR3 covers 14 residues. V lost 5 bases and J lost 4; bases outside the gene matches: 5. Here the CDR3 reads CASSDRASKNIQYF. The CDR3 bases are TGTGCCAGCAGCGACAGGGCGTCAAAAAACATTCAGTACTTC.

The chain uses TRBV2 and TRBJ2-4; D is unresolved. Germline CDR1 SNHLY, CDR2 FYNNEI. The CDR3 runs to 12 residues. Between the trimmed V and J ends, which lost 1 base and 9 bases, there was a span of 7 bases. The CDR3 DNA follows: TGTGCCAGCAGTGAAGGCTTCGGCATTCAGTACTTC. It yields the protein CASSEGFGIQYF.

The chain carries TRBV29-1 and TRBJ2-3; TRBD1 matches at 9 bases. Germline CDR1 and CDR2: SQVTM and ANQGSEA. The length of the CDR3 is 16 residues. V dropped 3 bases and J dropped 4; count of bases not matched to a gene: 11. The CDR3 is CSVDYPGDRVPDTQYF. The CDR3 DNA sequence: TGCAGCGTTGATTACCCCGGGGACAGGGTCCCAGATACGCAGTATTTT.

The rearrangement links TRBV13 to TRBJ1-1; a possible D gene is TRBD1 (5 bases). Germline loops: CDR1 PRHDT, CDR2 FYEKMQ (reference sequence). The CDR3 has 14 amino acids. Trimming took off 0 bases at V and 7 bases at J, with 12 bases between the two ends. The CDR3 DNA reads TGTGCCAGCAGCTTAGGAGCAGGGAGGGGTGAAGCTTTCTTT. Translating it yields CASSLGAGRGEAFF.

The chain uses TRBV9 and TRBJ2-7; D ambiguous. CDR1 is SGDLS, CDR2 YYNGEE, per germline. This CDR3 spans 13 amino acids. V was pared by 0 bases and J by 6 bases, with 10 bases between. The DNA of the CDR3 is TGTGCCAGCAGCGTAGTTGTTAGTGGCGAGCAGTACTTC. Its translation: CASSVVVSGEQYF.

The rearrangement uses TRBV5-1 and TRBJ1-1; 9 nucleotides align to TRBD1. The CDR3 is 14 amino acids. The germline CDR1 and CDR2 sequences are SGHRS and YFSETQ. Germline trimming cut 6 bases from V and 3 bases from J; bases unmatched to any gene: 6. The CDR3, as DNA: TGCGCCAGCACCCGGACAGGGGTGGACACTGAAGCTTTCTTT. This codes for CASTRTGVDTEAFF. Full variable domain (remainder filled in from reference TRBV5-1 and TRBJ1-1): KAGVTQTPRYLIKTRGQQVTLSCSPISGHRSVSWYQQTPGQGLQFLFEYFSETQRNKGNFPGRFSGRQFSNSRSEMNVSTLELGDSALYLCASTRTGVDTEAFFGQGTRLTVV.

The CDR3 reads CASRPGFASGANVLTF. The CDR3 DNA sequence: TGTGCCAGCAGACCGGGCTTCGCATCTGGGGCCAACGTCCTGACTTTC. The V gene is TRBV12-3 or TRBV12-4, the J gene TRBJ2-6; D gene ambiguous. V shed 6 bases and J shed 1 base, with 13 bases lying between them. CDR3 length: 16 amino acids.

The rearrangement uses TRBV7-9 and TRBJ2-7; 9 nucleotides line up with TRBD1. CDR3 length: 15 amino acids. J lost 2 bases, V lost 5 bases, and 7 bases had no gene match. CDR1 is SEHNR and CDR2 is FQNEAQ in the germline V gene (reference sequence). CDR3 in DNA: TGTGCCAGCAGCCCAGGGACAGGGAAAACCTACGAGCAGTACTTC. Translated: CASSPGTGKTYEQYF.

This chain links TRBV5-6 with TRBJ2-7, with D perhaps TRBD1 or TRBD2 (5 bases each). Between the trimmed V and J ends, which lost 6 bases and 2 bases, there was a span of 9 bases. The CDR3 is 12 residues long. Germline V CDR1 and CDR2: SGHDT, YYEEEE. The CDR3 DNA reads TGTGCCAGCAACTGGGGGACCTACGAGCAGTACTTC. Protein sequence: CASNWGTYEQYF.

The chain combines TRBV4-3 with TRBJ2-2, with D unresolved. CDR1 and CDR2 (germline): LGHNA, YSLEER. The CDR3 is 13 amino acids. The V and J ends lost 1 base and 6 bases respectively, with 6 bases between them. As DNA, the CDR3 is TGCGCCAGCAGCCAAGTTGATCCCGGGGAGCTGTTTTTT. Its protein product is CASSQVDPGELFF.

The CDR3 here is CASSFGKGHEQYF. CDR3 nucleotide sequence: TGTGCCAGCAGCTTTGGGAAGGGGCACGAGCAGTACTTC. V and J are TRBV11-2 and TRBJ2-7; tentative D call: TRBD1 (5 bases). V was clipped by 3 bases and J by 5 bases, with 11 bases between them. CDR1 and CDR2 from the germline V gene are SGHAT and FQNNGV. CDR3 length: 13 amino acids.

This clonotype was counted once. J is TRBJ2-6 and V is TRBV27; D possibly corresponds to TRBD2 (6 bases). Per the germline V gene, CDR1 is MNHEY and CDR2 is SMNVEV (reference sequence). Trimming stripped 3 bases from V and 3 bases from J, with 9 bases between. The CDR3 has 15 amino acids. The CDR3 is CASSFGGYGANVLTF. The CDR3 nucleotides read TGTGCCAGCAGTTTCGGAGGGTATGGGGCCAACGTCCTGACTTTC.

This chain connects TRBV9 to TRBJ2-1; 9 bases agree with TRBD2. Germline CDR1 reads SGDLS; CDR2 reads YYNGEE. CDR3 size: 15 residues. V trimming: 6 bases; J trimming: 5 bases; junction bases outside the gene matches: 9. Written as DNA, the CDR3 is TGTGCCAGCACGCTGAGCGGGGGGCAACACAATGAGCAGTTCTTC. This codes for CASTLSGGQHNEQFF.